This TCR beta chain was captured in a study of control samples from healthy donors and cancer patients (TCRdb year 2020). To note about this clone: The antigen this receptor binds is unknown. There are no base qualities to consult, and no much larger clone falls within one base.

The germline V gene encodes CDR1 LGHNA and CDR2 YNFKEQ. Trimming takes 2 bases from V and 0 bases from J, and the germline ends sit 11 bases apart. There are 16 amino acids in the CDR3, from cysteine to phenylalanine inclusive. The read is trimmed to its CDR3 DNA, 48 bases read in frame from base 1. Library preparation used the immunoSEQ multiplex PCR assay. TCRdb carries this immuneACCESS record with in-frame sequences only. Its versions omit some clonotypes, under half of them owing to an unresolved V gene in the studies checked, with the rest unexplained. For this sample the table gives 40,000 to 60,000 clones, of which around 90% were detected only once. The ten largest clones represent around 15% of the sample.

This receptor was obtained from a man in his 60s with head and neck cancer. The sample comprised PBMCs. The V and J genes are TRBV4-2 and TRBJ1-5, with no confidently assigned D gene. The DNA sequence reads TGTGCCAGCAGCCAAAGCCTGGCGTTTAGCAATCAGCCCCAGCATTTT. Its translation is CASSQSLAFSNQPQHF.